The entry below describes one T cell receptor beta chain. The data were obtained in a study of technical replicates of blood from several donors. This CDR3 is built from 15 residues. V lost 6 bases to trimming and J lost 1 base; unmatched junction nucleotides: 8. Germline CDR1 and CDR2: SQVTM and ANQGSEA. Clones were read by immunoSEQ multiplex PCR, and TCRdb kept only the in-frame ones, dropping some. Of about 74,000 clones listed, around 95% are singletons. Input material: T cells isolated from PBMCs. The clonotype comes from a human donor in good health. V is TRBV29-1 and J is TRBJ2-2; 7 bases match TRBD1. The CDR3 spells CSVCRWTGNTGELFF. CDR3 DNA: TGCAGCGTCTGTAGATGGACAGGGAACACCGGGGAGCTGTTTTTT.